The 12 T cell receptor beta chains in this list originate from one sample, sequenced in a study of shared clonotypes between healthy human individuals. TCRdb's table, derived via immunoSEQ multiplex PCR, lists solely in-frame clones and lacks some. The data contain approximately 1,000,000 clones, 70% to 80% of them seen just once; the ten biggest clones take up roughly 0.83%. The specimen was memory CD4+ T cells from PBMCs. Subset given: CD45RA-negative fraction. The receptor source for this set is a man aged 18 to 30 in good health. Some clones in this sample may be carry-over from other donors' samples.

The chain is built from TRBV5-6 and TRBJ2-6; weak D call: TRBD1 (5 bases). The CDR3 is 17 amino acids. The ends were cut back, 4 bases at V and 0 bases at J, with 14 bases in the middle. Germline V gene data show CDR1 as SGHDT and CDR2 as YYEEEE. This chain's CDR3 is CASSPPQGASGANVLTF. In DNA, the CDR3 is TGTGCCAGCAGCCCACCGCAAGGGGCCTCTGGGGCCAACGTCCTGACTTTC. Full variable domain (missing parts from reference TRBV5-6 and TRBJ2-6): DAGVTQSPTHLIKTRGQQVTLRCSPKSGHDTVSWYQQALGQGPQFIFQYYEEEERQRGNFPDRFSGHQFPNYSSELNVNALLLGDSALYLCASSPPQGASGANVLTFGAGSRLTVL.

Turning to this clone: The same CDR3 can be traced to other DNA sequences in this sample. This chain joins TRBV6-5 and TRBJ1-1; weak D call: TRBD1 (6 bases). The ends were cut back, 2 bases at V and 8 bases at J, with 9 bases in the middle. Germline CDR1 is MNHEY and CDR2 is SVGAGI. This CDR3 is built from 12 residues. The CDR3 reads CASSYRGGEAFF. CDR3 coding DNA: TGTGCCAGCAGTTACCGAGGGGGAGAAGCTTTCTTT.

V is TRBV27 and J is TRBJ1-1, with 7 positions matching TRBD1. Per germline, CDR1 MNHEY and CDR2 SMNVEV (reference sequence). CDR3 length: 13 amino acids. V gave up 5 bases and J gave up 4 bases; unmatched junction bases: 4. CDR3: CASSVQGRTEAFF. CDR3 DNA: TGTGCCAGCAGTGTACAGGGGCGCACTGAAGCTTTCTTT.

V is TRBV2 and J is TRBJ2-5; D might be TRBD1 (6 bases). V was cut by 6 bases and J by 2 bases, with 13 bases left in between. This CDR3 region has 14 residues. In germline, CDR1 is SNHLY, CDR2 FYNNEI. The CDR3 spells CASRMGQGQETQYF. CDR3 nucleotides: TGTGCCAGCAGGATGGGTCAGGGGCAAGAGACCCAGTACTTC.

Concerning this clone: Within the sample, other DNA sequences also encode this same CDR3. The rearrangement joins TRBV27 to TRBJ2-5; possibly TRBD1 or TRBD2 for D (6 bases each). CDR1 MNHEY and CDR2 SMNVEV come from the germline V gene (reference sequence). The V end lost 5 bases, the J end lost 5 bases, and 18 bases lay between the germline ends. There are 15 residues in the CDR3. CDR3 in amino acids: CASSLVGGIQETQYF. The CDR3 DNA reads as TGTGCCAGCAGTCTCGTGGGGGGCATTCAGGAGACCCAGTACTTC.

This clone was detected only once. The chain carries TRBV5-1 and TRBJ2-3, with 7 bases fitting TRBD2. The CDR3 is 19 amino acids. The V and J ends lost 5 bases and 0 bases, in that order; junction bases with no gene match: 18. Germline V CDR1 and CDR2: SGHRS, YFSETQ. The CDR3 spells CASRREATPRRSSTDTQYF. The CDR3 region has the DNA TGCGCCAGCAGACGGGAGGCTACCCCCCGGCGATCTAGCACAGATACGCAGTATTTT.

This chain uses TRBV6-1 with TRBJ1-2, with 7 bases fitting TRBD1. The trim removed 2 bases at V and 8 bases at J, leaving 14 bases unmatched. This CDR3 spans 16 amino acids. Germline V gives CDR1 MNHNS, CDR2 SASEGT. The CDR3 loop is CASSESRTGSIRGYTF. Here the CDR3 DNA reads TGTGCCAGCAGTGAATCACGGACAGGTTCAATTCGGGGCTACACCTTC.

The V gene is TRBV6-1, the J gene TRBJ1-2, with D tentatively TRBD1 (5 bases). Germline V gene data show CDR1 as MNHNS and CDR2 as SASEGT. V was trimmed by 1 base and J by 8 bases, leaving 23 bases between them. The CDR3 sequence is 17 residues long. CDR3 nucleotide sequence: TGTGCCAGCAGTGAAGATTGGGGGTTAGCGGTTCCCTTAGGCTACACCTTC. It codes for CASSEDWGLAVPLGYTF.

V usage is TRBV25-1 and J usage is TRBJ2-1; 11 bases map to TRBD2. This CDR3 has 16 amino acids. CDR1 is MGHDK and CDR2 is SYGVNS in the germline V gene. V was clipped by 4 bases and J by 5 bases; unmatched bases: 7. The CDR3 sequence is CASSAWGTSGNNEQFF. CDR3 DNA: TGTGCCAGCAGTGCCTGGGGGACTAGCGGAAACAATGAGCAGTTCTTC.

V gene TRBV18 combines with J gene TRBJ2-7; tentatively, D is TRBD2 (5 bases). The CDR3 has 14 amino acids. CDR1 is KGHSH and CDR2 is LQKENI in the germline V gene. Trimming shortened V by 6 bases and J by 6 bases, and 18 bases separated the two germline ends. The CDR3 coding sequence is TGTGCCAGCTCCTATTTTAGGGAGAACGGCGAGCAGTACTTC. This codes for CASSYFRENGEQYF.

The chain carries TRBV5-1 and TRBJ1-4; no clear D gene. This CDR3 has 13 residues. Germline CDR1 and CDR2: SGHRS and YFSETQ. V lost 8 bases and J 3 bases, leaving 11 bases between the germline ends. The CDR3 DNA is TGCGCCAGTGGGCGGGATGCTAATGAAAAACTGTTTTTT. This encodes CASGRDANEKLFF.

V is TRBV19 and J is TRBJ1-1; 9 nucleotides align to TRBD1. The CDR3 extends over 15 amino acids. Germline V gene sequence: CDR1 LNHDA, CDR2 SQIVND (reference sequence). V dropped 10 bases and J dropped 3; count of bases not matched to a gene: 12. The CDR3 loop reads CATTKITGGYTEAFF. The CDR3 DNA reads as TGTGCCACGACTAAAATAACAGGGGGCTACACTGAAGCTTTCTTT.